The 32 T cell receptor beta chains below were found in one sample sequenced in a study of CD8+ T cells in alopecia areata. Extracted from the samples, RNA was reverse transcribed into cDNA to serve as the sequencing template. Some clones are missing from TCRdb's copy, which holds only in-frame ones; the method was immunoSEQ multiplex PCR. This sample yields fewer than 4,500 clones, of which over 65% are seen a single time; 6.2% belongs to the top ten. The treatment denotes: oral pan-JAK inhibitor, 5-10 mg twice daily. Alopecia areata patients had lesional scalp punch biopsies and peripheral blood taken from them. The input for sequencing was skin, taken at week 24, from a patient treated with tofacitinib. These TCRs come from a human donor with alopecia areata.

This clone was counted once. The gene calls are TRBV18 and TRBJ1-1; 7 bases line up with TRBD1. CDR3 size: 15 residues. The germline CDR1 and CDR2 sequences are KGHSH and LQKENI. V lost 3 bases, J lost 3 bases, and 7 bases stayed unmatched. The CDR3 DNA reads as TGTGCCAGCTCACCTATGACAGGGTCGGACACTGAAGCTTTCTTT. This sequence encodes CASSPMTGSDTEAFF. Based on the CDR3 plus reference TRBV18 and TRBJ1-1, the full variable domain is NAGVMQNPRHLVRRRGQEARLRCSPMKGHSHVYWYRQLPEEGLKFMVYLQKENIIDESGMPKERFSAEFPKEGPSILRIQQVVRGDSAAYFCASSPMTGSDTEAFFGQGTRLTVV.

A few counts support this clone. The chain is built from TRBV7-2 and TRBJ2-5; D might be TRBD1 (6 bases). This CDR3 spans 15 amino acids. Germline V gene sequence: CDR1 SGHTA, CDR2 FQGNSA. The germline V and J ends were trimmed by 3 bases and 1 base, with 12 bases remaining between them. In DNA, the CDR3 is TGTGCCAGCAGCTTGCAGGGGATTGCCCAAGAGACCCAGTACTTC. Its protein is CASSLQGIAQETQYF.

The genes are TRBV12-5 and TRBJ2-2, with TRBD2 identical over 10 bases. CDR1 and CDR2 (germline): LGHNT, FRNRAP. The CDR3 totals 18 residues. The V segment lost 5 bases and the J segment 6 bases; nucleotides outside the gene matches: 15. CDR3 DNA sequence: TGTGCTAGTGGTCCTCCTCCCTTAGCGGGGGGCAACGCCGGGGAGCTGTTTTTT. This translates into CASGPPPLAGGNAGELFF. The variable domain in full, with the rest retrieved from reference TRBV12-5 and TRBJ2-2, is DARVTQTPRHKVTEMGQEVTMRCQPILGHNTVFWYRQTMMQGLELLAYFRNRAPLDDSGMPKDRFSAEMPDATLATLKIQPSEPRDSAVYFCASGPPPLAGGNAGELFFGEGSRLTVL.

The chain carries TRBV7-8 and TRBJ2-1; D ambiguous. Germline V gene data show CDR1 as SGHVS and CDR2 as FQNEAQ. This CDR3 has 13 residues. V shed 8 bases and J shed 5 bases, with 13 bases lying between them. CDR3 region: CASQGIVDNEQFF. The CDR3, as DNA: TGTGCCAGCCAAGGGATTGTCGACAATGAGCAGTTCTTC.

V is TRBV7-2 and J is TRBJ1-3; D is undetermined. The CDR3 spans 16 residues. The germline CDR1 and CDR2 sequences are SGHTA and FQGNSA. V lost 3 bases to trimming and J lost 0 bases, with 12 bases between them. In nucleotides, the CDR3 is TGTGCCAGCAGCTTGAGGGCAGCGAGCTCTGGAAACACCATATATTTT. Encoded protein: CASSLRAASSGNTIYF. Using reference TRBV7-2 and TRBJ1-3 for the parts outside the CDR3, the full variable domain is GAGVSQSPSNKVTEKGKDVELRCDPISGHTALYWYRQSLGQGLEFLIYFQGNSAPDKSGLPSDRFSAERTGGSVSTLTIQRTQQEDSAVYLCASSLRAASSGNTIYFGEGSWLTVV.

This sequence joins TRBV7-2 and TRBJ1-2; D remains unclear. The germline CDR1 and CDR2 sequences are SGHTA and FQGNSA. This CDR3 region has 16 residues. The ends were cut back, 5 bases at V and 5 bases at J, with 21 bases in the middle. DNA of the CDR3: TGTGCCAGCAGCCGACGAGACGAGGGAGCGAGGTATGGCTACACCTTC. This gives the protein CASSRRDEGARYGYTF. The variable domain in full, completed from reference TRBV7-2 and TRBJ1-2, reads GAGVSQSPSNKVTEKGKDVELRCDPISGHTALYWYRQSLGQGLEFLIYFQGNSAPDKSGLPSDRFSAERTGGSVSTLTIQRTQQEDSAVYLCASSRRDEGARYGYTFGSGTRLTVV.

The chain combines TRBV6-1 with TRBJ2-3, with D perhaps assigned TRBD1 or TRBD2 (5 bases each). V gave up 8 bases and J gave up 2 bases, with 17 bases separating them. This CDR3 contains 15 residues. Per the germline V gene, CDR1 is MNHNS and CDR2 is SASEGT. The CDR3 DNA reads TGTGCCAGCGGGACCTCTAGAGCCCTCACAGATACGCAGTATTTT. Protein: CASGTSRALTDTQYF.

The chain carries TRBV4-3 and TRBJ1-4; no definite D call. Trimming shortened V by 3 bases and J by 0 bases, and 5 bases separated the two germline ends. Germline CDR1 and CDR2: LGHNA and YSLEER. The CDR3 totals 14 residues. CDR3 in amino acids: CASSQGSTNEKLFF. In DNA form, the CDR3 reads TGCGCCAGCAGCCAGGGGTCAACTAATGAAAAACTGTTTTTT.

CDR3 in DNA: TGTGCCAGTAGTATACCAGGGACAGCCGGGGAGCTGTTTTTT. It yields the protein CASSIPGTAGELFF. This chain links TRBV19 with TRBJ2-2; 7 nucleotides align to TRBD1. The V gene end was trimmed by 2 bases and the J gene end by 6 bases; junction bases not matched to a gene: 3. This CDR3 is 14 amino acids long. Germline-derived CDR1 and CDR2 are LNHDA and SQIVND (reference sequence).

This CDR3 reads CASSTPNSPLHF. CDR3 in DNA: TGTGCCAGCAGCACCCCTAATTCACCCCTCCACTTT. This chain connects TRBV11-2 to TRBJ1-6; D gene unclear. The CDR3 is 12 amino acids. Trimming cost V 5 bases and J 6 bases, with 5 bases left between them. Per the germline V gene, CDR1 is SGHAT and CDR2 is FQNNGV.

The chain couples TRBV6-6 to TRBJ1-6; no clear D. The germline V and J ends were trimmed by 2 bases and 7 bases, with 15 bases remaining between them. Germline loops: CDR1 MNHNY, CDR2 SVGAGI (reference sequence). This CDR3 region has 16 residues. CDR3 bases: TGTGCCAGCAGTTACCCCCGTGCGGAGACAAATTCACCCCTCCACTTT. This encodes CASSYPRAETNSPLHF.

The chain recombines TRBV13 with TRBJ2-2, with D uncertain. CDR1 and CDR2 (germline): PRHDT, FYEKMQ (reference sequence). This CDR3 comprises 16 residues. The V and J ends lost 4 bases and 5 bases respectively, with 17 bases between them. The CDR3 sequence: CASSSPLGFGTGELFF. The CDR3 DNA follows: TGTGCCAGCAGCTCTCCCCTGGGGTTCGGGACCGGGGAGCTGTTTTTT.

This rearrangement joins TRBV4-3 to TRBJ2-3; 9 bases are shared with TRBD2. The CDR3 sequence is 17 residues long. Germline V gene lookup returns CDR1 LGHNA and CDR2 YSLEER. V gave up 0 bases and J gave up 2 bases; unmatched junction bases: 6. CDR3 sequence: CASSQDLLAGATDTQYF. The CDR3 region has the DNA TGCGCCAGCAGCCAAGATCTCTTAGCGGGGGCCACAGATACGCAGTATTTT.

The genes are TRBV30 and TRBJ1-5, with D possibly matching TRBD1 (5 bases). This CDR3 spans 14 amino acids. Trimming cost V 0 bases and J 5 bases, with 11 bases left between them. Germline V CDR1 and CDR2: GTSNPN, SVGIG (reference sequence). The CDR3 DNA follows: TGTGCCTGGAGTGTACTGGGGGGACATCAGCCCCAGCATTTT. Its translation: CAWSVLGGHQPQHF.

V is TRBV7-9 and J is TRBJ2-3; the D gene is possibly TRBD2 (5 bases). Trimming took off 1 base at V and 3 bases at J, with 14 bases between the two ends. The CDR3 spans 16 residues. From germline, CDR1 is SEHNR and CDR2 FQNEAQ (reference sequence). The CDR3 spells CASSLGEASFTDTQYF. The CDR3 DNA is TGTGCCAGCAGCTTAGGGGAAGCTAGCTTTACAGATACGCAGTATTTT.

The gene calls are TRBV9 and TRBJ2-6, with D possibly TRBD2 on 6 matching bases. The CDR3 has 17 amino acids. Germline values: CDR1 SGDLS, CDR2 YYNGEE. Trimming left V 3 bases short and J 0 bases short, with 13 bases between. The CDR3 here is CASSAREEYSGANVLTF. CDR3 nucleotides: TGTGCCAGCAGCGCCAGGGAGGAATACTCTGGGGCCAACGTCCTGACTTTC.

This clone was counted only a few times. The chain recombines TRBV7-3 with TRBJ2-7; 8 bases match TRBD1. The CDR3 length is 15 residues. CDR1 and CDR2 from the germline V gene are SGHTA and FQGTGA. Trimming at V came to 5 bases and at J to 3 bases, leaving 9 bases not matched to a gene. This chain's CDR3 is CASSRSGDRNYEQYF. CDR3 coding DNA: TGTGCCAGCAGCAGAAGTGGGGACAGGAACTACGAGCAGTACTTC. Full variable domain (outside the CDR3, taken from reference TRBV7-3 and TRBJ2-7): GAGVSQTPSNKVTEKGKYVELRCDPISGHTALYWYRQSLGQGPEFLIYFQGTGAADDSGLPNDRFFAVRPEGSVSTLKIQRTERGDSAVYLCASSRSGDRNYEQYFGPGTRLTVT.

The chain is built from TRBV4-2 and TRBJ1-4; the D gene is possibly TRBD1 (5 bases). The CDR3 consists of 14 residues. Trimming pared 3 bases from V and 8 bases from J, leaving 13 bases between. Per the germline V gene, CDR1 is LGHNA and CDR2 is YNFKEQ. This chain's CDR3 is CASSHGGVGEKLFF. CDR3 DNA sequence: TGTGCCAGCAGCCATGGGGGTGTAGGGGAAAAACTGTTTTTT.

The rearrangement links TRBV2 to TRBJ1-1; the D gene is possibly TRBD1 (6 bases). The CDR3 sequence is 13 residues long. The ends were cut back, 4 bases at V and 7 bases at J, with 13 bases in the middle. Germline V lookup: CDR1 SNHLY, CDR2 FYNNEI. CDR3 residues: CASSGGPDLEAFF. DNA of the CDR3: TGTGCCAGCAGTGGGGGGCCAGACCTTGAAGCTTTCTTT.

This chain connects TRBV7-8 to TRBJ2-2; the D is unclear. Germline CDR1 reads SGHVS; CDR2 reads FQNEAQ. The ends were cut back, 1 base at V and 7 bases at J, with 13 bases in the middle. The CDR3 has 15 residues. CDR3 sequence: CASSLDYRQHGELFF. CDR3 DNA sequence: TGTGCCAGCAGCTTAGATTACAGACAACACGGGGAGCTGTTTTTT.

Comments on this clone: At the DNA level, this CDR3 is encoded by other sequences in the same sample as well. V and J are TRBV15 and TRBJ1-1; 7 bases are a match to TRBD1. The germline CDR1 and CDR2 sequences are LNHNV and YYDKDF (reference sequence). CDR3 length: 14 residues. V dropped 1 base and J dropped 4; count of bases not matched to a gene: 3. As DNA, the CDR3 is TGTGCCACCAGCAGAGCAGGGGGTAGCACTGAAGCTTTCTTT. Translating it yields CATSRAGGSTEAFF.

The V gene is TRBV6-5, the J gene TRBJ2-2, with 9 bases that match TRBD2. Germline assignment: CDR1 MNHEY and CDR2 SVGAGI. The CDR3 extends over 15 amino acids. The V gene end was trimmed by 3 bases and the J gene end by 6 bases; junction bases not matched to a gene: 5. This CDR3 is CASSYAGGRAGELFF. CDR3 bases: TGTGCCAGCAGTTATGCGGGGGGGAGGGCCGGGGAGCTGTTTTTT.

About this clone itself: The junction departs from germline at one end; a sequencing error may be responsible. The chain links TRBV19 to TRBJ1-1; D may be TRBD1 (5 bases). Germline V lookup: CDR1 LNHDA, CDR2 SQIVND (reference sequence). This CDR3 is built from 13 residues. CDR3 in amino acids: CTSRLTENTEAFF. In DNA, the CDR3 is TGTACCAGTAGGCTGACAGAGAACACTGAAGCTTTCTTT.

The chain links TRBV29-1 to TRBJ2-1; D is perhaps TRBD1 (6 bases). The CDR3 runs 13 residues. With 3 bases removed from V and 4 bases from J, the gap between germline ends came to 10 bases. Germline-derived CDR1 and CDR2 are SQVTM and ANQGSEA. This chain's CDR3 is CSVDRGLYNEQFF. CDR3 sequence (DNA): TGCAGCGTTGACAGGGGCCTTTACAATGAGCAGTTCTTC.

The CDR3 protein is CASSLEIMWGREDTEAFF. Written as DNA, the CDR3 is TGTGCCAGCAGCTTAGAGATTATGTGGGGCCGGGAGGACACTGAAGCTTTCTTT. V gene TRBV7-9 combines with J gene TRBJ1-1; TRBD1 is a possible D gene (5 bases). The germline CDR1 and CDR2 sequences are SEHNR and FQNEAQ (reference sequence). With 1 base removed from V and 3 bases from J, the gap between germline ends came to 21 bases. There are 18 residues in the CDR3.

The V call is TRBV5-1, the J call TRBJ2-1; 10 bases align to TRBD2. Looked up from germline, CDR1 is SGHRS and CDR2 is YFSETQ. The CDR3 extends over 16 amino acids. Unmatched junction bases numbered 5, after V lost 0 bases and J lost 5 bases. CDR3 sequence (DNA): TGCGCCAGCAGCTTGGTCAGCGGGGGGGCCCACAATGAGCAGTTCTTC. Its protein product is CASSLVSGGAHNEQFF.

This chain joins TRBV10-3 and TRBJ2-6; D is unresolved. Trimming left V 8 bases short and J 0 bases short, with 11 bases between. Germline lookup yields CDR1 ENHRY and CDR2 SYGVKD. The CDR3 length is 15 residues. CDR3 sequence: CAIEEKVSGANVLTF. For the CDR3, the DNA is TGTGCCATCGAAGAAAAAGTCTCTGGGGCCAACGTCCTGACTTTC.

The CDR3 DNA sequence: TGCGCCAGCAGCCGAGATCTGTATGAAAAACTGTTTTTT. The encoded protein is CASSRDLYEKLFF. This sequence joins TRBV4-3 and TRBJ1-4; the D is unclear. Trimming pared 4 bases from V and 6 bases from J, leaving 9 bases between. From germline, CDR1 is LGHNA and CDR2 YSLEER. The CDR3 is 13 amino acids.

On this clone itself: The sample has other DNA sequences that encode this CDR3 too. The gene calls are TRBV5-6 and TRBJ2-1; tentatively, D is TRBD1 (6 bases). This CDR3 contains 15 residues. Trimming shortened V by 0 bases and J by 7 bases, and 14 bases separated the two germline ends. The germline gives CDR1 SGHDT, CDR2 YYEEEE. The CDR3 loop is CASSLAGGAGNEQFF. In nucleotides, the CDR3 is TGTGCCAGCAGCTTGGCTGGGGGCGCAGGGAATGAGCAGTTCTTC.

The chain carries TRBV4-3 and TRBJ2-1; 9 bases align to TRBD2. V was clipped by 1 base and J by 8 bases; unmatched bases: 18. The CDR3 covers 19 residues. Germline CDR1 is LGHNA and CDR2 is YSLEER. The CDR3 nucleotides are TGCGCCAGCAGCCAAGCCTCCTACGCCGCTAGCGGGGTTAGCCATGAGCAGTTCTTC. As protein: CASSQASYAASGVSHEQFF.

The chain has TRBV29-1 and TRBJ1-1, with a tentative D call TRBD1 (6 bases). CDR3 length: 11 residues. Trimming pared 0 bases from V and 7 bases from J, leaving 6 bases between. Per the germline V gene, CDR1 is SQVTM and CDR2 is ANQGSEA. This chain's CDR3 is CSVEDRGEAFF. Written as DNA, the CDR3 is TGCAGCGTTGAAGACAGGGGTGAAGCTTTCTTT.

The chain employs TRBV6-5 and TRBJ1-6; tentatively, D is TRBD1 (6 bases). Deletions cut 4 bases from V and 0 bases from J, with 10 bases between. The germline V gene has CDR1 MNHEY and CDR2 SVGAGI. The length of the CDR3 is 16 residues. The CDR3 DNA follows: TGTGCCAGCAGTTTTGGACAGAGCTCCTATAATTCACCCCTCCACTTT. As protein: CASSFGQSSYNSPLHF.